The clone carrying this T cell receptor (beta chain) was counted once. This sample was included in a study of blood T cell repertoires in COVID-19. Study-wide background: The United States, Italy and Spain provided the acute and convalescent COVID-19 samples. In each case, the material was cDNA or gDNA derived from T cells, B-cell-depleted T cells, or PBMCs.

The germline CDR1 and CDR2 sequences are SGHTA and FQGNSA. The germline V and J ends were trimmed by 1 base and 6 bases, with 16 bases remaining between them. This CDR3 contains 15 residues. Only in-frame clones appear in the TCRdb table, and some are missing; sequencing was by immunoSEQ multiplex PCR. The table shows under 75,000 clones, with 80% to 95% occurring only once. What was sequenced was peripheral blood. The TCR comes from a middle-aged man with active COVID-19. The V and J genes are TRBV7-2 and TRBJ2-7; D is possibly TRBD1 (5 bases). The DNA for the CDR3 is TGTGCCAGCAGCTTAGAGCCCCACAGGCAGCGCGAGCAGTACTTC. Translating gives CASSLEPHRQREQYF.